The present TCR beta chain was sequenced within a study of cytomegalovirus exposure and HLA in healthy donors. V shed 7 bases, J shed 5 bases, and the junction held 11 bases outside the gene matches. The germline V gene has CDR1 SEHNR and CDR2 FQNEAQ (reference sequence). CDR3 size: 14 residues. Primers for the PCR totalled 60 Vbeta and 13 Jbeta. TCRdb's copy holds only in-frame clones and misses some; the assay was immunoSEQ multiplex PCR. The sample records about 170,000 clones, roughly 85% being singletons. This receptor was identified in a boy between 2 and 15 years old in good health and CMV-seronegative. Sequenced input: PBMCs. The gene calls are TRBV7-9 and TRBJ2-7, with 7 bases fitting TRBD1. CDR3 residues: CASTLGDRGNEQYF. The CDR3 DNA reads TGTGCCAGCACCTTGGGGGACAGAGGAAACGAGCAGTACTTC. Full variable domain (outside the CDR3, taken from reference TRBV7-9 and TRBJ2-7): DTGVSQNPRHKITKRGQNVTFRCDPISEHNRLYWYRQTLGQGPEFLTYFQNEAQLEKSRLLSDRFSAERPKGSFSTLEIQRTEQGDSAMYLCASTLGDRGNEQYFGPGTRLTVT.